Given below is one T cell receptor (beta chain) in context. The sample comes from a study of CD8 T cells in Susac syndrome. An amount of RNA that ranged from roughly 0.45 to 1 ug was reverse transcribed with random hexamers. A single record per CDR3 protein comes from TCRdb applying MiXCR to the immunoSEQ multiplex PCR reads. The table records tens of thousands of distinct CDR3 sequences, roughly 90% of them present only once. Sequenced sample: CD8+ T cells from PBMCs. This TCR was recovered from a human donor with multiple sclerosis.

DNA of the CDR3: TGTGCCAGCAGTTTACGTGCTCAGGTTACTGAAGCTTTCTTT. Translation: CASSLRAQVTEAFF. The V and J genes are TRBV28 and TRBJ1-1; no reliable D call. Looked up from germline, CDR1 is MDHEN and CDR2 is SYDVKM. CDR3 length equals 14 residues. V lost 2 bases to trimming and J lost 5 bases, with 12 bases between them.